This paragraph reports one TCR beta chain. Its binding antigen is unknown. It has no much larger one-base neighbor in the sample; base qualities were not kept. These data come from a study of blood T cell repertoires in COVID-19 (dated by TCRdb to 2018 to 2021). Concerning the study at large: Samples covering the acute and convalescent phases of COVID-19 were provided by collaborators in the United States, Italy and Spain. The prospective study material was composed of cDNA or gDNA derived from T cells, B-cell-depleted T cells, or PBMCs. Subjects who had been exposed to COVID-19, were actively infected with it, or had recovered from it provided the deeply sampled blood TCRbeta repertoires that made up the dataset. A freely available public database, intended as a resource for researchers studying the immune response to SARS-CoV-2, is where the repertoires were released. The samples were drawn from the first 160 participants of the ongoing ImmuneRACE study and from 1,254 subjects provided by 6 global collaborators. The sample metadata nearly always contained a de-identified subject ID, COVID-19 status, age in years and sex. Where available, HLA class I and class II types were taken from metadata supplied by the sample provider and were not determined by assay-based typing. Broader findings and caveats from the paper: How much clinical and demographic metadata was included differed by source and by participant, and the metadata was provided uncurated.

Another Seattle source contributed samples from volunteer blood donors who had recovered from COVID-19. Collaborating institutions collected whole blood in K2EDTA tubes following their own protocols. Collaborator samples were shipped for TCRbeta analysis as frozen whole blood, isolated PBMCs, or DNA extracted from either sample type. TCRbeta CDR3 regions were amplified from genomic DNA by means of the immunoSEQ Assay, a bias-controlled multiplex PCR. In the authors' own workflow: The number of nucleated cells in each sample was estimated from the amplification of reference gene primers within the assay. To quantify the absolute abundance of each unique TCRbeta CDR3 rearrangement, sequence reads were collapsed and filtered. Productive Simpson clonality was computed per sample as the square root of Simpson's diversity index over productive rearrangements. In TCRdb, the immuneACCESS table is reduced to in-frame sequences with V and J assigned. These tables do not hold every clone; where another copy was compared, an unresolved V gene accounts for under half, and the others remain unexplained. The V and J calls and clone size come from that table; D and trimming were worked out from the DNA. This sample holds some 180,000 clones; around 80% were observed only once. Roughly 13% of the sample comes from the top ten.

After removal of 3 bases from V and 1 base from J, the junction retains 6 bases not matched to a gene. The germline V gene (reference sequence) sets CDR1 to MNHEY and CDR2 to SMNVEV. The CDR3 goes from the cysteine to the phenylalanine over 15 residues. Here the CDR3 DNA is all that survives: 45 bases in frame from base 1. The receptor was isolated from a man aged 45-60 years who had recovered from COVID-19. The rearrangement combines TRBV27 with TRBJ2-7, with 7 bases matching TRBD1. Specimen: peripheral blood. This receptor has the CDR3 CASSLRQGKSYEQYF. DNA sequence: TGTGCCAGCAGTTTGAGACAGGGAAAATCCTACGAGCAGTACTTC.